The text below deals with one TCR beta chain. The table came from immunoSEQ multiplex PCR; TCRdb's copy has only in-frame clones and leaves some out. Seen here are over 150,000 clones, around 84% observed once, and the top ten hold approximately 7.3%. The data were taken from a study of blood T cell repertoires in COVID-19. Study summary: Sample material is recorded as cDNA or gDNA derived from T cells, B-cell-depleted T cells, or PBMCs.

This TCR derives from a man in his fifties who had recovered from COVID-19. Sequenced material: PBMCs or T cells enriched from blood (not recorded which).

The CDR3 bases are TGTGCCAGTAGTATCGGACAGGGGGCCCTCGCTAACTATGGCTACACCTTC. Translated: CASSIGQGALANYGYTF. The rearrangement joins TRBV19 to TRBJ1-2; TRBD1 aligns across 11 bases. With V trimmed by 3 bases and J by 0 bases, 6 bases remained unmatched. Per the germline V gene, CDR1 is LNHDA and CDR2 is SQIVND (reference sequence). This CDR3 contains 17 residues.